This T cell receptor (beta chain) was sequenced in a study of blood T cell repertoires in COVID-19. Across the study: COVID-19 samples, acute and convalescent, were from the United States, Italy and Spain. Sources were T cells, B-cell-depleted T cells, or PBMCs; the material itself was cDNA or gDNA.

The authors' processing: Quantification of nucleated cells was approximated via reference gene primer amplification. The data were produced by immunoSEQ multiplex PCR, yet TCRdb's version contains in-frame clones alone and is incomplete. V, J and clone size are taken as reported in that table, and D and trimming were inferred from the DNA itself. The repertoire has 110,000 to 150,000 clones, around 78% of them found once; the top ten carry less than 2%. This clone was seen more than once but under ten times. J gave up 4 bases and V 2 bases, and 6 bases lay outside the gene matches. CDR1 is MDHEN, CDR2 SYDVKM, per germline. The CDR3 runs to 16 residues.

Sequencing input: peripheral blood. The chain recombines TRBV28 with TRBJ2-3; 10 bases agree with TRBD2. The origin of this receptor is a woman aged 60-75 years with acute or convalescent COVID-19. CDR3 protein: CASSLGAGGPADTQYF. CDR3 nucleotide sequence: TGTGCCAGCAGTTTAGGAGCGGGAGGGCCCGCAGATACGCAGTATTTT.